Following are 2 T cell receptor beta chains from one sample sequenced in a study of control samples from healthy donors and cancer patients. Measured with immunoSEQ multiplex PCR; TCRdb has only the in-frame clones, and not every one. The table records 120,000 to 150,000 clones, about 91% of them present only once. Sequencing was carried out using blood. All receptors derive from a man under 40 in good health.

The chain joins TRBV28 to TRBJ1-4; no clear D. Between the trimmed V and J ends, which lost 7 bases and 0 bases, there was a span of 9 bases. CDR3 length equals 14 residues. CDR1 and CDR2 from the germline V gene are MDHEN and SYDVKM. The CDR3 protein is CASIPGATNEKLFF. CDR3 sequence (DNA): TGTGCCAGCATTCCGGGAGCAACTAATGAAAAACTGTTTTTT. The whole variable domain, filled in from reference TRBV28 and TRBJ1-4, reads DVKVTQSSRYLVKRTGEKVFLECVQDMDHENMFWYRQDPGLGLRLIYFSYDVKMKEKGDIPEGYSVSREKKERFSLILESASTNQTSMYLCASIPGATNEKLFFGSGTQLSVL.

V is TRBV19 and J is TRBJ1-2; TRBD1 might be the D (6 bases). Between the trimmed V and J ends, which lost 6 bases and 2 bases, there was a span of 10 bases. The CDR3 is 13 residues long. Germline assignment: CDR1 LNHDA and CDR2 SQIVND (reference sequence). The CDR3 nucleotides are TGTGCCAGTAGATGGGGGGCGAACTATGGCTACACCTTC. Translation gives CASRWGANYGYTF.